This T cell receptor (beta chain) comes out of a study of PD-1 blockade in classical Hodgkin lymphoma. Overall study results and limits: Individuals who commenced nivolumab within less than 1 year of ASCT were excluded. Reports described newly diagnosed patients as having lower baseline TCR diversity than healthy donors. The repertoire differences lack a defined cause, possibly disease activity or prior therapy. For complete responders, baseline diversity was comparable to that of newly diagnosed patients.

V shed 0 bases and J 5 bases; nucleotides not matched to a gene: 8. CDR3 length equals 16 residues. CDR1 and CDR2 from the germline V gene are SGHRS and YFSETQ. Each of the patients experienced relapse following autologous stem cell transplantation, and their brentuximab vedotin exposure differed. TCRdb's copy holds only in-frame clones and misses some; the assay was immunoSEQ multiplex PCR. The table has about 17,000 clones, over 70% seen once. Worth noting for this clone: Antigen: not known.

Sequenced here: peripheral blood mononuclear cells (PBMCs), sampled at baseline. This rearrangement joins TRBV5-1 to TRBJ2-5, with TRBD1 matching over 9 bases. The receptor was derived from a human donor with classical Hodgkin lymphoma. DNA of the CDR3: TGCGCCAGCAGCTTGGCTTTAGGGACAGGGCAGGAGACCCAGTACTTC. Amino acids: CASSLALGTGQETQYF.